Sequencing of this T cell receptor beta chain was carried out in a study of cytomegalovirus exposure and HLA in healthy donors. The donors were part of the roughly 120-subject validation cohort, which stood apart from the roughly 730-subject first cohort. Points from the study as a whole: There were fewer than 200 TCR beta chains listed as cytomegalovirus-associated. A classifier reportedly called cytomegalovirus status with high sensitivity and specificity. In vitro experiments confirmed that a few CMV-associated chains were specific for CMV antigens.

As to this clone: The antigen remains unidentified.

TCRdb's table, derived via immunoSEQ multiplex PCR, lists solely in-frame clones and lacks some. The sample records some 86,000 clones, 93% being singletons. Unmatched junction bases numbered 9, after V lost 4 bases and J lost 2 bases. The CDR3 is made up of 18 amino acids. Germline V gene sequence: CDR1 LGHNA, CDR2 YSLEER. The sample taken for sequencing was PBMCs. This chain joins TRBV4-3 and TRBJ2-2, with 11 bases fitting TRBD2. This TCR was sampled from a woman aged 25-40 years in good health and CMV-seronegative. This chain's CDR3 is CASSPRGSGGANTGELFF. The CDR3 coding sequence is TGCGCCAGCAGCCCGCGGGGTAGCGGGGGGGCTAACACCGGGGAGCTGTTTTTT.